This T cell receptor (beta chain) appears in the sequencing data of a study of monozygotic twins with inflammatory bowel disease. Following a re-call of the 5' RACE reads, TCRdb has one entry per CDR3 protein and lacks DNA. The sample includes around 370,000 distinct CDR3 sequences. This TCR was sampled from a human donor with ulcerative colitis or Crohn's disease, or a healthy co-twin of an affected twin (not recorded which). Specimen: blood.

CDR3 protein: CASSLGLSSTDTQYF. The rearrangement uses TRBV7-9 and TRBJ2-3; with no DNA, the TCRdb D assignment of TRBD2 cannot be verified. Per the germline V gene, CDR1 is SEHNR and CDR2 is FQNEAQ (reference sequence). The CDR3 loop spans 15 amino acids.